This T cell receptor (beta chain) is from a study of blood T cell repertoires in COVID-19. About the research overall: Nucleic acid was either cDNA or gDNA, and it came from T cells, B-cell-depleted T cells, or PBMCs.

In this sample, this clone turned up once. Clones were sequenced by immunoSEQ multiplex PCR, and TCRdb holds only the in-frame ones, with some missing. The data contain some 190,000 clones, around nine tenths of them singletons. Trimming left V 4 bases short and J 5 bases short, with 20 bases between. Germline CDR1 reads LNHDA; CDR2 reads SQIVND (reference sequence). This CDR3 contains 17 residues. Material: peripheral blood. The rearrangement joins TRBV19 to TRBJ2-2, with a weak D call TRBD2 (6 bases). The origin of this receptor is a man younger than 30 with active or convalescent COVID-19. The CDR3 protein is CASSKGLQFGLTGELFF. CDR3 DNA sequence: TGTGCCAGTAGTAAGGGACTGCAGTTCGGGTTAACCGGGGAGCTGTTTTTT.